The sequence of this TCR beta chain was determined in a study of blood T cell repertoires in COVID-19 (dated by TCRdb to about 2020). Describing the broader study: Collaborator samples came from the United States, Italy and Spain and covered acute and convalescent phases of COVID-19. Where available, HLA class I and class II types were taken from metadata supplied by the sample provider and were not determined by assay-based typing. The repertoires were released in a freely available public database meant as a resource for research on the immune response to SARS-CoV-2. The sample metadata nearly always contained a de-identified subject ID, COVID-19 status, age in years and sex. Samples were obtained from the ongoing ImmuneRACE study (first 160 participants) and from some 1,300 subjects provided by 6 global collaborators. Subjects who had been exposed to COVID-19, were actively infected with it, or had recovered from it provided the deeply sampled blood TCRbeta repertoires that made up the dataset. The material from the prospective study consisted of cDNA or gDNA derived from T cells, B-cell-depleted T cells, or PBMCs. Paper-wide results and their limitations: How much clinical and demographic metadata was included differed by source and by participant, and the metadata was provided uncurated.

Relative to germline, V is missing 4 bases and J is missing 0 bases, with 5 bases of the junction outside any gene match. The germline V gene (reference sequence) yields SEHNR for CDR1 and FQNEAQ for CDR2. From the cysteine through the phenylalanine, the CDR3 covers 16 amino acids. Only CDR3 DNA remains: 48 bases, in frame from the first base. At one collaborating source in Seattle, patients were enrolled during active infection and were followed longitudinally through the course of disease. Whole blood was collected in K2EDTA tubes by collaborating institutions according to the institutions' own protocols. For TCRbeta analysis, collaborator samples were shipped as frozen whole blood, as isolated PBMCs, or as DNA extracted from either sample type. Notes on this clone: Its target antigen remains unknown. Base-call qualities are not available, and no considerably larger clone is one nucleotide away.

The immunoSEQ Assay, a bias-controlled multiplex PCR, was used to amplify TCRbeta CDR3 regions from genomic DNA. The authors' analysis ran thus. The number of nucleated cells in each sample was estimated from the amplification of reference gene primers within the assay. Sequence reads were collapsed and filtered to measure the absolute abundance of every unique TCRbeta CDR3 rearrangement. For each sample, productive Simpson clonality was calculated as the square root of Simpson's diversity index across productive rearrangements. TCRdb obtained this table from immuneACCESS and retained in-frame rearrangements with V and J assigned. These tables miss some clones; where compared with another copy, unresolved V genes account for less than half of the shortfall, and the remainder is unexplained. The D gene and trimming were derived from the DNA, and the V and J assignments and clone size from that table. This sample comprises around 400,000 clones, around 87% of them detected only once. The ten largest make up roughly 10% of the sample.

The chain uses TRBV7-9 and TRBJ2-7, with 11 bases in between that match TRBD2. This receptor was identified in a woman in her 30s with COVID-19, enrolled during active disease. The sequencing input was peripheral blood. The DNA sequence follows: TGTGCCAGCAGCTCCGTGACTAGCGGGGCCTCCTACGAGCAGTACTTC. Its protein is CASSSVTSGASYEQYF.